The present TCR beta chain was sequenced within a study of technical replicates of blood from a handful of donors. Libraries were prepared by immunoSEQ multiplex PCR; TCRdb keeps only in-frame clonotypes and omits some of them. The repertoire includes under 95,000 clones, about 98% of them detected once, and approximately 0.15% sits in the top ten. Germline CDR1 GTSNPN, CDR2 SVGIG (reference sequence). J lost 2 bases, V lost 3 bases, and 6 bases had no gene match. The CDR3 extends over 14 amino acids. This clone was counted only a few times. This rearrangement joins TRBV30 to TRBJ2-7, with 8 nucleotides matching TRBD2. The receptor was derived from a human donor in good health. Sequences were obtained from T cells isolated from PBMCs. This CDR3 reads CAWSTRGLAYEQYF. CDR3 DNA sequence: TGTGCCTGGAGCACGCGGGGACTAGCCTACGAGCAGTACTTC.